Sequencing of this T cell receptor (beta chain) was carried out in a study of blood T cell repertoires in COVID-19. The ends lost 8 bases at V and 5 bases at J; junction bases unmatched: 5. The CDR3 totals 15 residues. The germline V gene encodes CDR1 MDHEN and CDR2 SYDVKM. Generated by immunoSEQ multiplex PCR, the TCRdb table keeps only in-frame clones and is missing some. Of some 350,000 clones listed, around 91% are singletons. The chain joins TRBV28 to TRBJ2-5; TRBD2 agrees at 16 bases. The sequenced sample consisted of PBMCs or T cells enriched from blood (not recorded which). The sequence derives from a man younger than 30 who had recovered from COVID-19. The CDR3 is CASGTSGRAAETQYF. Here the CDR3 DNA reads TGTGCCAGCGGGACTAGCGGGAGGGCCGCCGAGACCCAGTACTTC.